These 6 T cell receptor beta chains were sequenced from one sample in a study of T-cell reconstitution after alpha-beta-depleted transplantation in children. A TCRbeta library incorporating unique molecular identifiers was prepared. TCRdb analysed the PCR reads with MiXCR anew, one entry per CDR3 protein. The data show roughly 300,000 distinct CDR3 sequences, around a tenth seen once. The sequencing here drew on peripheral blood, taken 180 days after TCRalphabeta/CD19-depleted stem cell transplant. Receptor source: a male patient aged 2-15 years who had a stem cell transplant for chronic granulomatous disease, so the T cells may come from the graft donor.

This clonotype was counted between two and nine times. The genes are TRBV19 and TRBJ2-1, with a possible D match to TRBD2 (6 bases). Germline loops: CDR1 LNHDA, CDR2 SQIVND (reference sequence). This CDR3 is 15 amino acids long. The germline V and J ends were trimmed by 7 bases and 0 bases, with 13 bases remaining between them. In DNA form, the CDR3 reads TGTGCCAGTACCTCCGGGGGAACCTCCTACAATGAGCAGTTCTTC. It is translated as CASTSGGTSYNEQFF.

This clonotype has at least ten counts. The genes are TRBV5-1 and TRBJ2-7, with TRBD2 matching over 7 bases. Losses at the gene ends were 1 base for V and 2 bases for J; bases not matched to a gene: 6. CDR1 SGHRS and CDR2 YFSETQ come from the germline V gene. The CDR3 length is 15 residues. Written as DNA, the CDR3 is TGCGCCAGCAGCTTGAGGTCGGGAGGTACCTACGAGCAGTACTTC. Its protein is CASSLRSGGTYEQYF. Full variable domain (remainder filled in from reference TRBV5-1 and TRBJ2-7): KAGVTQTPRYLIKTRGQQVTLSCSPISGHRSVSWYQQTPGQGLQFLFEYFSETQRNKGNFPGRFSGRQFSNSRSEMNVSTLELGDSALYLCASSLRSGGTYEQYFGPGTRLTVT.

This clonotype came up many times. The chain links TRBV7-9 to TRBJ2-7; unclear D gene. Germline CDR1 and CDR2: SEHNR and FQNEAQ (reference sequence). The CDR3 length is 12 residues. The germline V and J ends were trimmed by 3 bases and 3 bases, with 6 bases remaining between them. CDR3 nucleotides: TGTGCCAGCAGCTTTGACCGCTACGAGCAGTACTTC. This codes for CASSFDRYEQYF.

This clonotype was seen ten or more times. This rearrangement joins TRBV7-2 to TRBJ1-6; TRBD1 matches 8 bases. Germline trimming cut 5 bases from V and 8 bases from J; bases unmatched to any gene: 8. Germline loops: CDR1 SGHTA, CDR2 FQGNSA. The CDR3 is 15 residues long. The CDR3, as DNA: TGTGCCAGCAGCCCAGGGGGGACAGGATATTCACCCCTCCACTTT. Translated, it gives CASSPGGTGYSPLHF.

This clonotype was recorded many times. The chain is built from TRBV12-3 or TRBV12-4 and TRBJ2-7; D ambiguous. This CDR3 is built from 15 residues. Trimming stripped 3 bases from V and 2 bases from J, with 14 bases between. This CDR3 is CASSFNVIPPYEQYF. Written as DNA, the CDR3 is TGTGCCAGCAGTTTTAATGTTATCCCGCCCTACGAGCAGTACTTC.

This clonotype came up many times. V usage is TRBV20-1 and J usage is TRBJ2-3, with 13 bases that match TRBD2. Germline V lookup: CDR1 DFQATT, CDR2 SNEGSKA (reference sequence). The trim removed 2 bases at V and 4 bases at J, leaving 6 bases unmatched. This CDR3 spans 16 amino acids. The CDR3 coding sequence is TGCAGTGCTAGAACCACTAGCGGGAGGGCCCCAGATACGCAGTATTTT. Translating gives CSARTTSGRAPDTQYF.